The 11 T cell receptor beta chains presented below share a single source sample, sequenced in a study of cytomegalovirus exposure and HLA in healthy donors. The PCR was carried out with 60 Vbeta primers and 13 Jbeta primers. Some clones are missing from TCRdb's copy, which holds only in-frame ones; the method was immunoSEQ multiplex PCR. The repertoire includes 100,000 or so clones, more than 60% of them detected once, and roughly 9.2% sits in the top ten. Specimen: PBMCs. The source of these receptors is a woman in her thirties or forties in good health and CMV-seropositive.

The J gene is TRBJ1-5, the V gene TRBV18; tentatively, D is TRBD1 (6 bases). Per germline, CDR1 KGHSH and CDR2 LQKENI. The CDR3 sequence is 16 residues long. Trimming left V 2 bases short and J 5 bases short, with 16 bases between. The CDR3 reads CASSPGVYRDDQPQHF. Written as DNA, the CDR3 is TGTGCCAGCTCACCAGGGGTTTACAGGGACGATCAGCCCCAGCATTTT.

The CDR3 coding sequence is TGTGCCAGCAGCGTCGGACTAGCGGGGGACAAGGGGGTGCACAATGAGCAGTTCTTC. It is translated as CASSVGLAGDKGVHNEQFF. The J gene is TRBJ2-1, the V gene TRBV9; TRBD2 aligns across 13 bases. The CDR3 extends over 19 amino acids. Trimming cost V 2 bases and J 5 bases; bases outside gene matches: 13. The germline gives CDR1 SGDLS, CDR2 YYNGEE.

The chain combines TRBV19 with TRBJ2-7; 10 bases map to TRBD1. The trim removed 3 bases at V and 3 bases at J, leaving 5 bases unmatched. There are 15 residues in the CDR3. The germline V gene encodes CDR1 LNHDA and CDR2 SQIVND (reference sequence). This chain's CDR3 is CASSIPRDRGYEQYF. The CDR3 bases are TGTGCCAGTAGTATCCCCCGGGACAGGGGCTACGAGCAGTACTTC.

The chain combines TRBV28 with TRBJ1-2; the match to TRBD1 covers 10 bases. The germline CDR1 and CDR2 sequences are MDHEN and SYDVKM. The V and J ends lost 1 base and 6 bases, in that order; junction bases with no gene match: 11. The CDR3 consists of 17 residues. The CDR3: CASSLFGGTGVGNGYTF. The DNA of the CDR3 is TGTGCCAGCAGTTTATTCGGCGGGACAGGGGTAGGGAATGGCTACACCTTC.

The chain is built from TRBV28 and TRBJ2-5; a possible D gene is TRBD2 (5 bases). Gene TRBJ2-7 matches the end of the DNA better, so the J call may be wrong. Per germline, CDR1 MDHEN and CDR2 SYDVKM. This CDR3 region has 16 residues. This CDR3 reads CASSPPPGTSSYEQYF. CDR3 in DNA: TGTGCCAGCAGTCCACCACCTGGAACTAGCTCCTACGAGCAGTACTTC.

V gene TRBV28 combines with J gene TRBJ2-5; D gene ambiguous. Germline loops: CDR1 MDHEN, CDR2 SYDVKM. The CDR3 is 12 residues long. The ends were cut back, 5 bases at V and 5 bases at J, with 9 bases in the middle. The CDR3 spells CASSEVWETQYF. CDR3 sequence (DNA): TGTGCCAGCAGTGAGGTCTGGGAGACCCAGTACTTC. Based on the CDR3 plus reference TRBV28 and TRBJ2-5, the full variable domain is DVKVTQSSRYLVKRTGEKVFLECVQDMDHENMFWYRQDPGLGLRLIYFSYDVKMKEKGDIPEGYSVSREKKERFSLILESASTNQTSMYLCASSEVWETQYFGPGTRLLVL.

The chain carries TRBV5-5 and TRBJ2-7; 8 nucleotides align to TRBD1. Germline V lookup: CDR1 SGHKS, CDR2 YYEKEE (reference sequence). Trimming took 2 bases from V and 3 from J; bases not matched to a gene: 4. This CDR3 has 14 amino acids. CDR3 sequence: CASSFPGQGYEQYF. Here the CDR3 DNA reads TGTGCCAGCAGCTTCCCTGGACAGGGCTACGAGCAGTACTTC.

The chain has TRBV14 and TRBJ2-3, with 9 positions matching TRBD2. CDR1 and CDR2 (germline): SGHDN, FVKESK. V lost 4 bases to trimming and J lost 2 bases; unmatched junction nucleotides: 10. This CDR3 region has 17 residues. DNA for the CDR3: TGTGCCAGCAGCCCAACCTGGACTAGCGCACCCACAGATACGCAGTATTTT. Translation gives CASSPTWTSAPTDTQYF. Full variable domain (outside the CDR3, taken from reference TRBV14 and TRBJ2-3): EAGVTQFPSHSVIEKGQTVTLRCDPISGHDNLYWYRRVMGKEIKFLLHFVKESKQDESGMPNNRFLAERTGGTYSTLKVQPAELEDSGVYFCASSPTWTSAPTDTQYFGPGTRLTVL.

The J gene is TRBJ2-7, the V gene TRBV11-2, with D unresolved. CDR3 length: 13 amino acids. The V and J ends lost 5 bases and 4 bases respectively, with 12 bases between them. Per the germline V gene, CDR1 is SGHAT and CDR2 is FQNNGV. Written as DNA, the CDR3 is TGTGCCAGCAGCCCCCGCCTAGTTTACGAGCAGTACTTC. Translation gives CASSPRLVYEQYF.

The CDR3 region is CASSIREGSWPQHF. The CDR3 nucleotides read TGTGCCAGTAGTATAAGGGAGGGCTCATGGCCCCAGCATTTT. This chain uses TRBV19 with TRBJ1-5; D is unclear. Germline V gene data show CDR1 as LNHDA and CDR2 as SQIVND (reference sequence). V lost 2 bases and J 9 bases, leaving 14 bases between the germline ends. This CDR3 is built from 14 residues.

The CDR3 DNA reads as TGTGCCAGCAGCTTCCCCGACAGGGGAGGCTATGGCTACACCTTC. Translation: CASSFPDRGGYGYTF. This rearrangement joins TRBV11-2 to TRBJ1-2; TRBD1 aligns across 8 bases. J was trimmed by 4 bases and V by 3 bases; bases with no gene match: 7. Germline lookup yields CDR1 SGHAT and CDR2 FQNNGV. This CDR3 region has 15 residues.